Presented here are 13 T cell receptor beta chains from one specimen sequenced in a study of shared clonotypes between healthy human individuals. Sequencing was performed with immunoSEQ multiplex PCR; in TCRdb, only in-frame clones are kept and a portion is missing. The table records around 2.1 million clones, 90% to 97% of them present only once. Sample: naive CD4+ T cells sorted from blood. Subset: CD45RA+ positively selected. The receptor set was obtained from a man between 18 and 29 years old in good health.

The chain combines TRBV5-4 with TRBJ2-7, with TRBD1 matching over 7 bases. CDR1 SGHNT and CDR2 YYREEE come from the germline V gene (reference sequence). The V gene end was trimmed by 4 bases and the J gene end by 1 base; junction bases not matched to a gene: 2. This CDR3 is 13 amino acids long. The CDR3 DNA sequence: TGTGCCAGCAGCCCGGGACAGTCCTACGAGCAGTACTTC. The encoded protein is CASSPGQSYEQYF.

The chain couples TRBV27 to TRBJ2-3, with 8 bases fitting TRBD2. Trimming cost V 3 bases and J 4 bases; bases outside gene matches: 15. This CDR3 is 18 amino acids long. CDR1 is MNHEY, CDR2 SMNVEV, per germline (reference sequence). CDR3 DNA sequence: TGTGCCAGCAGTTTGCGCGGGGCGCGGGGGGTAATCCCAGATACGCAGTATTTT. Amino acids: CASSLRGARGVIPDTQYF.

The rearrangement joins TRBV27 to TRBJ2-7, with 10 positions matching TRBD2. Germline trimming cut 3 bases from V and 4 bases from J; bases unmatched to any gene: 3. The CDR3 runs 14 residues. CDR1 is MNHEY and CDR2 is SMNVEV in the germline V gene (reference sequence). The CDR3 sequence is CASSFGTSVYEQYF. CDR3 in DNA: TGTGCCAGCAGTTTCGGGACTAGCGTGTACGAGCAGTACTTC.

This chain joins TRBV9 and TRBJ1-5; D possibly corresponds to TRBD1 (6 bases). The germline V gene encodes CDR1 SGDLS and CDR2 YYNGEE. V was clipped by 3 bases and J by 4 bases, with 11 bases between them. The CDR3 has 14 amino acids. The CDR3 coding sequence is TGTGCCAGCAGCGGAACAGGGCGTAATCAGCCCCAGCATTTT. This sequence encodes CASSGTGRNQPQHF.

This clone appeared once. Other DNA sequences in this sample translate to the same CDR3. This chain connects TRBV18 to TRBJ1-6; D remains ambiguous. The V end was cut by 4 bases, the J end by 7 bases, with 5 bases between. The CDR3 has 12 residues. CDR1 and CDR2 from the germline V gene are KGHSH and LQKENI. In DNA, the CDR3 is TGTGCCAGCTCACGATTAAATTCACCCCTCCACTTT. Its translation: CASSRLNSPLHF.

This chain links TRBV9 with TRBJ2-2; TRBD1 matches 10 bases. V dropped 6 bases and J dropped 2; count of bases not matched to a gene: 7. Germline V CDR1 and CDR2: SGDLS, YYNGEE. The CDR3 totals 16 residues. CDR3 DNA: TGTGCCAGCAACAACGGACAGGGGGGTAACACCGGGGAGCTGTTTTTT. The encoded protein is CASNNGQGGNTGELFF.

The rearrangement joins TRBV29-1 to TRBJ2-7; 8 bases align to TRBD1. Losses at the gene ends were 1 base for V and 3 bases for J; bases not matched to a gene: 5. The CDR3 has 14 residues. CDR1 is SQVTM and CDR2 is ANQGSEA in the germline V gene. CDR3 loop: CSVEGGQGIYEQYF. CDR3 nucleotides: TGCAGCGTTGAAGGAGGACAGGGAATCTACGAGCAGTACTTC.

The J gene is TRBJ2-2, the V gene TRBV5-6; either TRBD1 or TRBD2 may supply D (5 bases each). The CDR3 is 17 residues long. Germline values: CDR1 SGHDT, CDR2 YYEEEE. Trimming stripped 4 bases from V and 2 bases from J, with 18 bases between. The CDR3 sequence is CASSLGDPRDNTGELFF. CDR3 coding DNA: TGTGCCAGCAGCCTAGGGGACCCCAGGGATAACACCGGGGAGCTGTTTTTT.

To note about this clone: This same CDR3 is encoded by further DNA sequences in the sample. The J gene is TRBJ2-7, the V gene TRBV2; no firm D call. CDR3 length: 12 residues. Between the trimmed V and J ends, which lost 6 bases and 0 bases, there was a span of 6 bases. Germline assignment: CDR1 SNHLY and CDR2 FYNNEI. The DNA of the CDR3 is TGTGCCAGCAGCCCGAGCTCCTACGAGCAGTACTTC. Protein sequence: CASSPSSYEQYF.

V gene TRBV28 combines with J gene TRBJ1-2; D gene unclear. This CDR3 comprises 13 residues. CDR1 MDHEN and CDR2 SYDVKM come from the germline V gene. Trimming pared 6 bases from V and 8 bases from J, leaving 16 bases between. The CDR3 protein is CASSSASQTGYTF. The CDR3 DNA sequence: TGTGCCAGCAGCTCCGCGTCCCAGACGGGCTACACCTTC.

Points on this clone: Other DNA sequences in the same sample also yield this CDR3. The gene calls are TRBV27 and TRBJ1-5; D is possibly TRBD1 (5 bases). Trimming took 3 bases from V and 5 from J, leaving 8 bases between them. From germline, CDR1 is MNHEY and CDR2 SMNVEV (reference sequence). The CDR3 is made up of 13 amino acids. The CDR3 loop reads CASSLRGDQPQHF. In DNA, the CDR3 is TGTGCCAGCAGTTTGAGGGGAGATCAGCCCCAGCATTTT.

This sequence joins TRBV6-5 and TRBJ1-2, with D maybe TRBD1 (5 bases). This CDR3 region has 15 residues. V lost 5 bases and J 4 bases, leaving 17 bases between the germline ends. The germline CDR1 and CDR2 sequences are MNHEY and SVGAGI. The CDR3 here is CASSPSGRSSYGYTF. The CDR3 DNA reads TGTGCCAGCAGTCCATCAGGGCGGTCCTCCTATGGCTACACCTTC.

The chain recombines TRBV9 with TRBJ1-3, with 9 bases fitting TRBD1. CDR1 is SGDLS, CDR2 YYNGEE, per germline. V shed 4 bases and J 2 bases; nucleotides not matched to a gene: 4. This CDR3 comprises 15 residues. CDR3 in DNA: TGTGCCAGCAGCCCGGGACAGGGTACTGGAAACACCATATATTTT. It is translated as CASSPGQGTGNTIYF.